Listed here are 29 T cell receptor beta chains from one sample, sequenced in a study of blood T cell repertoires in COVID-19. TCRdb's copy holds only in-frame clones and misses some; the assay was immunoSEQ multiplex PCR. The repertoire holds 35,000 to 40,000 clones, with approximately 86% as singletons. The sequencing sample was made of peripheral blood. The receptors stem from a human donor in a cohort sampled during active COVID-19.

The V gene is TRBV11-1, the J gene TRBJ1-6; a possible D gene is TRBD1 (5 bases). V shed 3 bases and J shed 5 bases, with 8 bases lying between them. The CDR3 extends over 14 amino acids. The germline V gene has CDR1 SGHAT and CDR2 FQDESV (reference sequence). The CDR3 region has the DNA TGTGCCAGCAGCTTTCGGGGGAATAATTCACCCCTCCACTTT. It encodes CASSFRGNNSPLHF.

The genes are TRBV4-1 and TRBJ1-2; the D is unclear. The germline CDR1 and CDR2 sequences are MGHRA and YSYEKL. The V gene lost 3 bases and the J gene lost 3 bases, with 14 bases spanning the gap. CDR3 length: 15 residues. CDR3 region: CASSHRQDADYGYTF. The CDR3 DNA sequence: TGCGCCAGCAGCCATCGGCAAGATGCGGACTATGGCTACACCTTC.

This CDR3 is CASSDEAGGLQPQHF. Here the CDR3 DNA reads TGTGCCAGCAGTGACGAGGCAGGGGGTTTACAGCCCCAGCATTTT. The chain is built from TRBV2 and TRBJ1-5; 7 nucleotides match TRBD1. Germline V gene data show CDR1 as SNHLY and CDR2 as FYNNEI. This CDR3 region has 15 residues. V lost 3 bases and J lost 7; bases outside the gene matches: 9.

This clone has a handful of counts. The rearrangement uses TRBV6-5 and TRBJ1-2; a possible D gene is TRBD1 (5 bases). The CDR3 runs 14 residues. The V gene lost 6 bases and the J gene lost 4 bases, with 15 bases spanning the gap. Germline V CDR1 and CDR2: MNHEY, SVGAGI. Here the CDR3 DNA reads TGTGCCAGCAGGAACGGCAGGGCTGGCTATGGCTACACCTTC. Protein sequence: CASRNGRAGYGYTF.

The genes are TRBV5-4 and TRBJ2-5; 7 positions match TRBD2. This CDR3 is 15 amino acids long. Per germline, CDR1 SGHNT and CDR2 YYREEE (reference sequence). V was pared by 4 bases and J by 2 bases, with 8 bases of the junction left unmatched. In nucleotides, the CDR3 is TGTGCCAGCAGCCCCATGGGGAGGGAGCAAGAGACCCAGTACTTC. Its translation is CASSPMGREQETQYF.

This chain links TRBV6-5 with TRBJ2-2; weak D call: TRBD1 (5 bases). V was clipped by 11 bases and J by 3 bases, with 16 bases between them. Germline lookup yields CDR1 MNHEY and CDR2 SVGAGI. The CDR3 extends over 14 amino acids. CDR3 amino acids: CAAGQGPDTGELFF. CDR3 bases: TGTGCCGCTGGCCAGGGCCCCGACACCGGGGAGCTGTTTTTT.

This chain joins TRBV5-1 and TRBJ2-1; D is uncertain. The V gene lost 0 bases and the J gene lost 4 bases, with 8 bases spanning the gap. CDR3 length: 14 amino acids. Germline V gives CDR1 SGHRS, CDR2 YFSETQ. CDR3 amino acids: CASSLEVTYNEQFF. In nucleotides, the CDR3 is TGCGCCAGCAGCTTGGAAGTTACATACAATGAGCAGTTCTTC.

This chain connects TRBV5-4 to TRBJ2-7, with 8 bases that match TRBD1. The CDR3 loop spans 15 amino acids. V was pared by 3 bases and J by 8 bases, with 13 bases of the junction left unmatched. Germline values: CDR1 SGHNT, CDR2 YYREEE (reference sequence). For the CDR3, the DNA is TGTGCCAGCAGCTCGACTGCGGGACAGGAGATTAAGCAGTACTTC. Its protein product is CASSSTAGQEIKQYF.

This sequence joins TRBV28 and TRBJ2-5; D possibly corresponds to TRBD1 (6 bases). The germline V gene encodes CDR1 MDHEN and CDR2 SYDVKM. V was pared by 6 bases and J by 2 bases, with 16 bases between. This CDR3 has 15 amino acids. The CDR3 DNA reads TGTGCCAGCAGAGAACTGGGACACCTGCAAGAGACCCAGTACTTC. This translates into CASRELGHLQETQYF.

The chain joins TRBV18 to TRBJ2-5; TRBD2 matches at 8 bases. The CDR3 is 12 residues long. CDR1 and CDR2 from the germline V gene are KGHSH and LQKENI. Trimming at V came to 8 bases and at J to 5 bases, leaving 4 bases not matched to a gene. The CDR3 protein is CASAGGQETQYF. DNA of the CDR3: TGTGCCAGCGCGGGAGGCCAGGAGACCCAGTACTTC.

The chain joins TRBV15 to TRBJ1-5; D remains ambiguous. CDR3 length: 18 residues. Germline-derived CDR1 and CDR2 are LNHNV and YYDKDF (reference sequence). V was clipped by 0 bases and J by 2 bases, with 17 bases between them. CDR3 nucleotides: TGTGCCACCAGCAGAGATTCCAATACCGGTTCGGGCAATCAGCCCCAGCATTTT. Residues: CATSRDSNTGSGNQPQHF.

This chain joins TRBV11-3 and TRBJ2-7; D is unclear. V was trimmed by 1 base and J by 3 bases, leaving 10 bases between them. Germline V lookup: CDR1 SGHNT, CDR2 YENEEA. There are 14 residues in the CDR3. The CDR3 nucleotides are TGTGCCAGCAGCTTAGGTGCGGTCTACTACGAGCAGTACTTC. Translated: CASSLGAVYYEQYF. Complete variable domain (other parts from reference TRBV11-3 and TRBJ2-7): EAGVVQSPRYKIIEKKQPVAFWCNPISGHNTLYWYLQNLGQGPELLIRYENEEAVDDSQLPKDRFSAERLKGVDSTLKIQPAELGDSAVYLCASSLGAVYYEQYFGPGTRLTVT.

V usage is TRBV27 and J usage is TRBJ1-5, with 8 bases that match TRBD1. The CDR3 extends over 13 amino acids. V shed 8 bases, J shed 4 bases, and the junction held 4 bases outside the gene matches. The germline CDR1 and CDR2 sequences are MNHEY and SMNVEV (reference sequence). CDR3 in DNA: TGTGCCAGCCGGGACAGGATTAATCAGCCCCAGCATTTT. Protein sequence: CASRDRINQPQHF.

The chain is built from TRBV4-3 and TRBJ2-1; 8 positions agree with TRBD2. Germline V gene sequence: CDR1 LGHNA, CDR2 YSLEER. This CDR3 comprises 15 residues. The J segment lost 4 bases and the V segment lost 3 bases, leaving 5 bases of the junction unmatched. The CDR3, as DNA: TGCGCCAGCAGCCACCTTAGCGGGGTTTACAATGAGCAGTTCTTC. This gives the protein CASSHLSGVYNEQFF.

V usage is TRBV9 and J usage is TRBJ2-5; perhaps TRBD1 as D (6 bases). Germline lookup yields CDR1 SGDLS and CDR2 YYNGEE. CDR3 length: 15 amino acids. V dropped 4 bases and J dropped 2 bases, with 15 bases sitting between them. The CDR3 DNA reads TGTGCCAGCAGCATTTCACAGGGTTCTCAAGAGACCCAGTACTTC. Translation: CASSISQGSQETQYF.

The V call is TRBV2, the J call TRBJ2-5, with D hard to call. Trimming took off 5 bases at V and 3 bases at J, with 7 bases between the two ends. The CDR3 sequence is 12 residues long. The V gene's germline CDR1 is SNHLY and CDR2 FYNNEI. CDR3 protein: CASSQLEETQYF. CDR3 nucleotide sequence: TGTGCCAGCAGTCAACTGGAAGAGACCCAGTACTTC. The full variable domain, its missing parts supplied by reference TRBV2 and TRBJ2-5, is EPEVTQTPSHQVTQMGQEVILRCVPISNHLYFYWYRQILGQKVEFLVSFYNNEISEKSEIFDDQFSVERPDGSNFTLKIRSTKLEDSAMYFCASSQLEETQYFGPGTRLLVL.

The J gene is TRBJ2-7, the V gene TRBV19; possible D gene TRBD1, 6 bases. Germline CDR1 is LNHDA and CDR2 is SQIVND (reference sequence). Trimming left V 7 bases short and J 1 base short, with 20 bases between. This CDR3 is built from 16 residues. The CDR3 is CASTPGPGTLSYEQYF. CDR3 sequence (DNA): TGTGCCAGTACCCCTGGTCCCGGGACACTATCCTACGAGCAGTACTTC.

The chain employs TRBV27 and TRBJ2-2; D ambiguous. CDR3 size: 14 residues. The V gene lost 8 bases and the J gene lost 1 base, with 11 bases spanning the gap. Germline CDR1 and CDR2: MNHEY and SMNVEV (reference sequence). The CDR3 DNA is TGTGCCAGCCTTTTAGTAGTGAACACCGGGGAGCTGTTTTTT. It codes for CASLLVVNTGELFF.

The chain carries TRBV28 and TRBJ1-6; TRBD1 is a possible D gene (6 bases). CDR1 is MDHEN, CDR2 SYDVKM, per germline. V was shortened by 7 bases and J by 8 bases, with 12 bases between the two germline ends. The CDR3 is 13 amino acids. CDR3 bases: TGTGCCAGCACGGGGGGGGCGGATTCACCCCTCCACTTT. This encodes CASTGGADSPLHF.

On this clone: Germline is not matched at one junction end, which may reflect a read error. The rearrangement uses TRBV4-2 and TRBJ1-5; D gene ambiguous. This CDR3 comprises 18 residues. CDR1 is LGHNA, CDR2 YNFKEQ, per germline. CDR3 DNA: TGTGCCAGCAGCCAAGTGTCGGCGGGAGCCTATAGCAATCAGCCCCGGCATTTT. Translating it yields CASSQVSAGAYSNQPRHF.

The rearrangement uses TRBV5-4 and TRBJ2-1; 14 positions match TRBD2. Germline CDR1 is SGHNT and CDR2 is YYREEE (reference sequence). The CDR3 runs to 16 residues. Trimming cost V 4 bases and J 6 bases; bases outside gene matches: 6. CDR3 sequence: CASSPGGLAGVNEQFF. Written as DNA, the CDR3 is TGTGCCAGCAGCCCGGGGGGACTAGCGGGGGTCAATGAGCAGTTCTTC.

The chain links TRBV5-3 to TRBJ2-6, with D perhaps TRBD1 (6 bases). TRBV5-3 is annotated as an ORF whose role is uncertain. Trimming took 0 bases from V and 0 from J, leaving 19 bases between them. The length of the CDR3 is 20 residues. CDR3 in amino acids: CARSLVGTRGRSSGANVLTF. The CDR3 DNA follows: TGTGCCAGAAGCTTGGTGGGCACCAGGGGTCGAAGCTCTGGGGCCAACGTCCTGACTTTC.

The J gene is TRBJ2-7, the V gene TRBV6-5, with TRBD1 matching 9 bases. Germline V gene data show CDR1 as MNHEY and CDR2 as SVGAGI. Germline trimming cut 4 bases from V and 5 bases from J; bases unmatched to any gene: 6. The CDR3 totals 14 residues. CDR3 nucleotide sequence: TGTGCCAGCAGTTTAGACAGGGGGTTCGACGAGCAGTACTTC. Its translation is CASSLDRGFDEQYF.

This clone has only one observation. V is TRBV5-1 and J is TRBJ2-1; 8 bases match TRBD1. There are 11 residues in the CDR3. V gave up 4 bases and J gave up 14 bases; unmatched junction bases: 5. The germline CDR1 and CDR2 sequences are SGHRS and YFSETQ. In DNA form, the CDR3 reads TGCGCCAGCAGCGCACAGGGGGAAGAGTTCTTC. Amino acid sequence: CASSAQGEEFF.

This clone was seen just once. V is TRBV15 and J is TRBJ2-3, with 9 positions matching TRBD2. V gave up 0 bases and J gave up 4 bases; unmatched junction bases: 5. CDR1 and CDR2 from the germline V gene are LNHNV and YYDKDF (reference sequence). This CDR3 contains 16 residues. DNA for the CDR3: TGTGCCACCAGCAGAGACTATAGCGGGAGCTCAGATACGCAGTATTTT. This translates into CATSRDYSGSSDTQYF.

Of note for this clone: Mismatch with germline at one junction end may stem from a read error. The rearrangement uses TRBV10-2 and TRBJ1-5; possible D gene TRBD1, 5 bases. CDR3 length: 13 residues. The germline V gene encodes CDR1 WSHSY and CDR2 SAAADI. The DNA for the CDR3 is TGCGCCACCGACAGCTATAGCAGTCAGCCCCAGCATTTT. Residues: CATDSYSSQPQHF.

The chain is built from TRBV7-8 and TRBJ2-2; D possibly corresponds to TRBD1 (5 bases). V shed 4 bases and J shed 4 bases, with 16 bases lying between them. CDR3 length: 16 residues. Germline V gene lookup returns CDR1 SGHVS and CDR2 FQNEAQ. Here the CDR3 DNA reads TGTGCCAGCAGCTCCTACGACAGTAGGGTCACCGGGGAGCTGTTTTTT. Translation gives CASSSYDSRVTGELFF.

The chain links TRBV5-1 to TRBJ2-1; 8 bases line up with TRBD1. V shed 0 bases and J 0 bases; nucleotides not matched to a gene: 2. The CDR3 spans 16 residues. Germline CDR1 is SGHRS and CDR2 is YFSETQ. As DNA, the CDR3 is TGCGCCAGCAGCTTGGGACAGGGGAGCTCCTACAATGAGCAGTTCTTC. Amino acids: CASSLGQGSSYNEQFF.

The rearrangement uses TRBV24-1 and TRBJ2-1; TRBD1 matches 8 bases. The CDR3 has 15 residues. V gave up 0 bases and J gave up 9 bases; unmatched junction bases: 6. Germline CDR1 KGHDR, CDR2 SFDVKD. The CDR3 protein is CATSDLSAGGTEQFF. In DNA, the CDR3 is TGTGCCACCAGTGATTTGTCGGCAGGGGGCACTGAGCAGTTCTTC.